The 15 T cell receptor beta chains listed next were all sequenced from one sample in a study of T cells in Graves' hyperthyroidism and ophthalmopathy. The CDR3 regions of TCR beta were amplified from RNA transcripts. An initial round of RT-PCR targeting the TCR CDR3 relied on the HTBI primer set. One entry per CDR3 protein results from TCRdb running MiXCR on the multiplex PCR reads. The sample consists of 200,000 to 250,000 distinct CDR3 sequences, roughly 18% of them appearing once. Specimen: blood. Source of these receptors: a man between 35 and 55 years old with Graves' hyperthyroidism.

This clonotype was seen at least ten times. V and J are TRBV29-1 and TRBJ1-5; D is ambiguous. V shed 6 bases and J shed 0 bases, with 15 bases lying between them. The CDR3 extends over 15 amino acids. In germline, CDR1 is SQVTM, CDR2 ANQGSEA. CDR3 DNA sequence: TGCAGCGTCAGATGGACCGGAGATAGCAATCAGCCCCAGCATTTT. Residues: CSVRWTGDSNQPQHF. Variable domain in full (rest from reference TRBV29-1 and TRBJ1-5): SAVISQKPSRDICQRGTSLTIQCQVDSQVTMMFWYRQQPGQSLTLIATANQGSEATYESGFVIDKFPISRPNLTFSTLTVSNMSPEDSSIYLCSVRWTGDSNQPQHFGDGTRLSIL.

This clonotype was counted a few times. The V and J genes are TRBV20-1 and TRBJ1-2; D is perhaps TRBD1 (6 bases). The germline V gene has CDR1 DFQATT and CDR2 SNEGSKA (reference sequence). The V end was cut by 3 bases, the J end by 2 bases, with 16 bases between. This CDR3 is built from 15 residues. The CDR3 DNA sequence: TGCAGTGCTAGTACCAGGGGCCAATTAAACTATGGCTACACCTTC. Translated: CSASTRGQLNYGYTF.

This clonotype has at least ten counts. The chain carries TRBV12-3 or TRBV12-4 and TRBJ1-3, with a tentative D call TRBD1 (5 bases). Trimming shortened V by 3 bases and J by 0 bases, and 9 bases separated the two germline ends. The CDR3 consists of 15 residues. CDR3 DNA: TGTGCCAGCAGTTTCGACAGAAACTCTGGAAACACCATATATTTT. This translates into CASSFDRNSGNTIYF.

In its sample, this clonotype was seen many times. The J gene is TRBJ1-4, the V gene TRBV3-1; D is undetermined. Trimming cost V 0 bases and J 0 bases, with 5 bases left between them. Germline V gene lookup returns CDR1 LGHDT and CDR2 YNNKEL (reference sequence). This CDR3 is 15 amino acids long. In DNA form, the CDR3 reads TGTGCCAGCAGCCAAGAACAATCAACTAATGAAAAACTGTTTTTT. It codes for CASSQEQSTNEKLFF. The full variable domain, completed using reference TRBV3-1 and TRBJ1-4, is DTAVSQTPKYLVTQMGNDKSIKCEQNLGHDTMYWYKQDSKKFLKIMFSYNNKELIINETVPNRFSPKSPDKAHLNLHINSLELGDSAVYFCASSQEQSTNEKLFFGSGTQLSVL.

The gene calls are TRBV6-1 and TRBJ2-3; maybe TRBD2 (7 bases). Trimming took off 8 bases at V and 2 bases at J, with 17 bases between the two ends. The CDR3 covers 15 residues. The germline CDR1 and CDR2 sequences are MNHNS and SASEGT. CDR3 nucleotides: TGTGCCAGCTCCCCCGCCGGGGGGCCCACAGATACGCAGTATTTT. Encoded protein: CASSPAGGPTDTQYF.

The chain joins TRBV19 to TRBJ2-5; D is perhaps TRBD2 (6 bases). Germline values: CDR1 LNHDA, CDR2 SQIVND (reference sequence). The CDR3 length is 11 residues. Between the trimmed V and J ends, which lost 8 bases and 5 bases, there was a span of 9 bases. CDR3 nucleotide sequence: TGTGCCAGTGGGGGGTTCGAGACCCAGTACTTC. Translating gives CASGGFETQYF.

This clonotype was seen at least ten times. The chain has TRBV7-2 and TRBJ1-5; the match to TRBD1 covers 7 bases. The CDR3 totals 16 residues. Trimming took 1 base from V and 1 from J; bases not matched to a gene: 4. Germline V lookup: CDR1 SGHTA, CDR2 FQGNSA. CDR3 residues: CASSLGQGKSNQPQHF. Here the CDR3 DNA reads TGTGCCAGCAGCTTAGGACAGGGAAAAAGCAATCAGCCCCAGCATTTT.

This clonotype was found many times. V usage is TRBV24-1 and J usage is TRBJ1-5, with unresolved D. The CDR3 has 13 residues. Germline V gene sequence: CDR1 KGHDR, CDR2 SFDVKD. Trimming took off 6 bases at V and 5 bases at J, with 10 bases between the two ends. The CDR3 DNA is TGTGCCACCAGTAACATCGGGTATCAGCCCCAGCATTTT. Translating it yields CATSNIGYQPQHF.

This clonotype was recorded at least ten times. CDR3 sequence reads: CASSLGAATYEQYF. The CDR3 DNA reads TGTGCCAGCAGCTTGGGGGCAGCGACCTACGAGCAGTACTTC. The chain uses TRBV5-6 and TRBJ2-7; D is uncertain. Per the germline V gene, CDR1 is SGHDT and CDR2 is YYEEEE. The CDR3 has 14 residues. Trimming left V 0 bases short and J 2 bases short, with 9 bases between.

Of note for this clonotype: A much larger clone differs from this one at a single base, so this may be a read error. The chain combines TRBV24-1 with TRBJ2-1; D possibly corresponds to TRBD2 (6 bases). The V gene's germline CDR1 is KGHDR and CDR2 SFDVKD. The CDR3 covers 13 residues. Trimming took off 9 bases at V and 8 bases at J, with 16 bases between the two ends. The CDR3 DNA sequence: TGTGCCACCGGAACGGGGGTCAGGGATGAGCAGTTCTTC. Encoded protein: CATGTGVRDEQFF.

This clonotype was detected a few times. V usage is TRBV20-1 and J usage is TRBJ2-7, with 8 bases matching TRBD2. The V gene's germline CDR1 is DFQATT and CDR2 SNEGSKA (reference sequence). V shed 0 bases, J shed 4 bases, and the junction held 11 bases outside the gene matches. The CDR3 has 16 residues. CDR3 DNA: TGCAGTGCTAGAGATTCTCGCGGGGGGAGCGTGTACGAGCAGTACTTC. It codes for CSARDSRGGSVYEQYF.

V gene TRBV18 combines with J gene TRBJ2-7, with a weak D call TRBD1 (6 bases). Trimming took off 10 bases at V and 2 bases at J, with 9 bases between the two ends. CDR1 and CDR2 from the germline V gene are KGHSH and LQKENI. This CDR3 has 11 residues. The CDR3 loop is CATRDTYEQYF. The CDR3 nucleotides read TGTGCCACCCGGGACACCTACGAGCAGTACTTC.

V usage is TRBV10-1 and J usage is TRBJ2-7; maybe TRBD2 (7 bases). V lost 7 bases, J lost 1 base, and 17 bases lay in between. Germline V lookup: CDR1 WNHNN, CDR2 SYGVQD (reference sequence). The CDR3 is 15 amino acids. The CDR3 nucleotides read TGCGCCAGCAAAAGGCAGGGGACTATATCCTACGAGCAGTACTTC. Its protein is CASKRQGTISYEQYF.

This clonotype was detected ten times or more. The V and J genes are TRBV10-3 and TRBJ2-7, with D tentatively TRBD1 (7 bases). The length of the CDR3 is 15 residues. The V gene's germline CDR1 is ENHRY and CDR2 SYGVKD. The V gene lost 0 bases and the J gene lost 4 bases, with 13 bases spanning the gap. The CDR3 DNA sequence: TGTGCCATCAGTGAGTCTGGAGGGGGCGGGTACGAGCAGTACTTC. This encodes CAISESGGGGYEQYF.

V and J are TRBV5-6 and TRBJ2-1; the match to TRBD1 covers 8 bases. Germline V CDR1 and CDR2: SGHDT, YYEEEE. V trimming: 0 bases; J trimming: 7 bases; junction bases outside the gene matches: 6. This CDR3 spans 15 amino acids. The CDR3 sequence is CASSLGGQGMNEQFF. CDR3 bases: TGTGCCAGCAGCTTGGGAGGACAGGGTATGAATGAGCAGTTCTTC.